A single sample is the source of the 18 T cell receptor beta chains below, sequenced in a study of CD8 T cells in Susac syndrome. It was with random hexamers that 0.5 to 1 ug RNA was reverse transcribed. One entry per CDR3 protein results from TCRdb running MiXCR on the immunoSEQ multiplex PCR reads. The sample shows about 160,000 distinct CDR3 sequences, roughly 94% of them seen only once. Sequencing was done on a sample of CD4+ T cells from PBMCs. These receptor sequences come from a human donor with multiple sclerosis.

The CDR3 loop is CASSATINYGYTF. The CDR3, as DNA: TGTGCCAGCAGCGCCACAATTAACTATGGCTACACCTTC. This chain joins TRBV14 and TRBJ1-2; no firm D call. The ends were cut back, 5 bases at V and 1 base at J, with 8 bases in the middle. The CDR3 covers 13 residues. In germline, CDR1 is SGHDN, CDR2 FVKESK.

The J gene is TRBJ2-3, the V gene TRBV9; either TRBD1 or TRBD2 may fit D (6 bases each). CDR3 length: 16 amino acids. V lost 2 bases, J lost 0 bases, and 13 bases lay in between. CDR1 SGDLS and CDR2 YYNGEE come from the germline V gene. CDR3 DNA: TGTGCCAGCAGCGTGGGGGCTAGCGCTAGCACAGATACGCAGTATTTT. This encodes CASSVGASASTDTQYF.

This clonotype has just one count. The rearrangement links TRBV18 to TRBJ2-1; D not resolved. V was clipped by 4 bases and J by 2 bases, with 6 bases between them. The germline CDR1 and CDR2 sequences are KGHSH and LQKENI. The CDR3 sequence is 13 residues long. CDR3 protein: CASSQAAYNEQFF. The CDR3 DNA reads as TGTGCCAGCTCACAGGCTGCCTACAATGAGCAGTTCTTC.

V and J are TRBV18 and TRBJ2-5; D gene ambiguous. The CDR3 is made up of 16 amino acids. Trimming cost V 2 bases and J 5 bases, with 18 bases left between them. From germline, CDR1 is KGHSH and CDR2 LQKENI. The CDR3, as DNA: TGTGCCAGCTCACCAACGAGGACCGCGCAGACCGAGACCCAGTACTTC. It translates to CASSPTRTAQTETQYF. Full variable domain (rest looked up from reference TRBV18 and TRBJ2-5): NAGVMQNPRHLVRRRGQEARLRCSPMKGHSHVYWYRQLPEEGLKFMVYLQKENIIDESGMPKERFSAEFPKEGPSILRIQQVVRGDSAAYFCASSPTRTAQTETQYFGPGTRLLVL.

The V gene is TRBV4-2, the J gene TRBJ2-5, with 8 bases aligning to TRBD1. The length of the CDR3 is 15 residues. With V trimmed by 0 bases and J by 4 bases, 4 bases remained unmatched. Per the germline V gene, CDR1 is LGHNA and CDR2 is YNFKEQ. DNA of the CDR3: TGTGCCAGCAGCCAAGAGACAGGGGAAGGAGAGACCCAGTACTTC. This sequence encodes CASSQETGEGETQYF.

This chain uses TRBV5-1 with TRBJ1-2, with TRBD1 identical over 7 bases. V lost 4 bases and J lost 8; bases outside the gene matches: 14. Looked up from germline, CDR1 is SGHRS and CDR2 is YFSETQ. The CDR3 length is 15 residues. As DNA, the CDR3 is TGCGCCAGCAGCGATCCGGGACAGCCTTCGGGGGGCTACACCTTC. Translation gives CASSDPGQPSGGYTF. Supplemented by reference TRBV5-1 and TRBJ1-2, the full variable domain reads KAGVTQTPRYLIKTRGQQVTLSCSPISGHRSVSWYQQTPGQGLQFLFEYFSETQRNKGNFPGRFSGRQFSNSRSEMNVSTLELGDSALYLCASSDPGQPSGGYTFGSGTRLTVV.

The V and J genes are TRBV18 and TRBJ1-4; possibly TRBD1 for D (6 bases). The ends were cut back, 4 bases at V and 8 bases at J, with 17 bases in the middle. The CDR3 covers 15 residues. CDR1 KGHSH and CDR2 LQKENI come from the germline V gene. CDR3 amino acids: CASSRQASAGEKLFF. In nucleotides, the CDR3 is TGTGCCAGCTCACGACAGGCCTCAGCGGGGGAAAAACTGTTTTTT.

CDR3 nucleotides: TGTGCCAGCTCCCAAAATGGCTACACCTTC. Translation: CASSQNGYTF. V is TRBV2 and J is TRBJ1-2; D is undetermined. V lost 8 bases, J lost 6 bases, and 7 bases lay in between. The CDR3 runs to 10 residues. Per germline, CDR1 SNHLY and CDR2 FYNNEI. The variable domain in full, completed from reference TRBV2 and TRBJ1-2, reads EPEVTQTPSHQVTQMGQEVILRCVPISNHLYFYWYRQILGQKVEFLVSFYNNEISEKSEIFDDQFSVERPDGSNFTLKIRSTKLEDSAMYFCASSQNGYTFGSGTRLTVV.

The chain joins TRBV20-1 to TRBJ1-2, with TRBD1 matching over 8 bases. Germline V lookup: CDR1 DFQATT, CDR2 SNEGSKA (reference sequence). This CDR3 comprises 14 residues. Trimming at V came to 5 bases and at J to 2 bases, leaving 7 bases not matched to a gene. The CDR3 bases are TGCAGTGCTCCCTATTACAGGGGGAACTATGGCTACACCTTC. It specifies CSAPYYRGNYGYTF.

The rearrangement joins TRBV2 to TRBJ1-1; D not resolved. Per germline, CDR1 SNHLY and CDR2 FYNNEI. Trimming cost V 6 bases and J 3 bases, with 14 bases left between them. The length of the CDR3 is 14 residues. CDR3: CASSTTNIYTEAFF. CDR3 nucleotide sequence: TGTGCCAGCAGCACAACGAATATTTACACTGAAGCTTTCTTT.

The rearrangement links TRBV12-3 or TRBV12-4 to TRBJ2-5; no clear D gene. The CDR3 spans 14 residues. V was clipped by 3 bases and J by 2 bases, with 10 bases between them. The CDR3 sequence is CASSFLGSQETQYF. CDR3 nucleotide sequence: TGTGCCAGCAGTTTCCTCGGGTCTCAAGAGACCCAGTACTTC.

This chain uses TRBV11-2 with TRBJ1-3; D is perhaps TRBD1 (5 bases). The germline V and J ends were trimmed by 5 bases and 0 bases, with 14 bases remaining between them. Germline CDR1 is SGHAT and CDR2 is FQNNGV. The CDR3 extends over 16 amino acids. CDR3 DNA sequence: TGTGCCAGCAGCCGTTCGGGGGGGAACTCTGGAAACACCATATATTTT. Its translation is CASSRSGGNSGNTIYF. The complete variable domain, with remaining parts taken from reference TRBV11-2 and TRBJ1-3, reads EAGVAQSPRYKIIEKRQSVAFWCNPISGHATLYWYQQILGQGPKLLIQFQNNGVVDDSQLPKDRFSAERLKGVDSTLKIQPAKLEDSAVYLCASSRSGGNSGNTIYFGEGSWLTVV.

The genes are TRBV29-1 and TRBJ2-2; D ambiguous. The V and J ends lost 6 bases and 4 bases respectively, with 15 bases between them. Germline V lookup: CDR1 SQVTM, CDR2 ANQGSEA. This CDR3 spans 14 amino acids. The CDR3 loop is CSVRPGLFTGELFF. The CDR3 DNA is TGCAGCGTCCGGCCAGGATTGTTCACCGGGGAGCTGTTTTTT.

CDR3 nucleotide sequence: TGTGCCAGTAGTAATACAGGGTCCGGGGCCAACGTCCTGACTTTC. It translates to CASSNTGSGANVLTF. The chain recombines TRBV19 with TRBJ2-6; D may be TRBD1 (6 bases). CDR1 and CDR2 (germline): LNHDA, SQIVND (reference sequence). This CDR3 is built from 15 residues. V lost 4 bases to trimming and J lost 4 bases, with 11 bases between them.

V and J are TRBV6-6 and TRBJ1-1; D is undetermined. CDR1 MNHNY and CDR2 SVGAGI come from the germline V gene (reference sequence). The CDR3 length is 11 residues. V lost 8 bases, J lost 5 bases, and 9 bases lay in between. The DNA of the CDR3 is TGTGCCAGCCAGGCCGGGACTGAAGCTTTCTTT. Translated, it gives CASQAGTEAFF.

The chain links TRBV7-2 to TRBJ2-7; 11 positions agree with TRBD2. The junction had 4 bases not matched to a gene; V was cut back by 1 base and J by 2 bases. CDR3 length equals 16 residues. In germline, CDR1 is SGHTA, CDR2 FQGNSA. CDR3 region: CASSLGTSGSPYEQYF. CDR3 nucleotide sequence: TGTGCCAGCAGCTTAGGGACTAGCGGGTCCCCCTACGAGCAGTACTTC.

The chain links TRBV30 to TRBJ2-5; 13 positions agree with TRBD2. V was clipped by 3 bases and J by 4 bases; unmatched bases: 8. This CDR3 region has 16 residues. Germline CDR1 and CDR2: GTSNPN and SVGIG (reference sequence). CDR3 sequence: CAWSPGLAGVGETQYF. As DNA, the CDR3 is TGTGCCTGGAGCCCTGGACTAGCGGGAGTAGGAGAGACCCAGTACTTC.

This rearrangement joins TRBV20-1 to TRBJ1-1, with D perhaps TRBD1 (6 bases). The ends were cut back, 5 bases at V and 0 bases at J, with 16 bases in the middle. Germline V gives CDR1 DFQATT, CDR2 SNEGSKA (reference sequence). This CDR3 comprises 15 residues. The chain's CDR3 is CSAPNQQGMNTEAFF. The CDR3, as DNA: TGCAGTGCTCCGAACCAACAGGGTATGAACACTGAAGCTTTCTTT.